One and the same sample provided the 2 T cell receptor beta chains below, sequenced in a study of blood T cell repertoires in COVID-19. TCRdb keeps only in-frame clones here, not all; method: immunoSEQ multiplex PCR. This sample has around 300,000 clones, with around 90% found just once. Sequencing input: peripheral blood. Receptors originate from a woman aged 40 to 50 with COVID-19, enrolled during active disease.

The gene calls are TRBV28 and TRBJ2-7, with D possibly being TRBD2 (6 bases). The CDR3 has 15 amino acids. The germline V gene encodes CDR1 MDHEN and CDR2 SYDVKM. The V and J ends lost 2 bases and 0 bases respectively, with 11 bases between them. As DNA, the CDR3 is TGTGCCAGCAGTTTACAACTCGGGGGCTCCTACGAGCAGTACTTC. It translates to CASSLQLGGSYEQYF. Full variable domain (missing parts from reference TRBV28 and TRBJ2-7): DVKVTQSSRYLVKRTGEKVFLECVQDMDHENMFWYRQDPGLGLRLIYFSYDVKMKEKGDIPEGYSVSREKKERFSLILESASTNQTSMYLCASSLQLGGSYEQYFGPGTRLTVT.

The V gene is TRBV27, the J gene TRBJ2-7; D unresolved. The CDR3 contains 11 residues. Germline assignment: CDR1 MNHEY and CDR2 SMNVEV (reference sequence). V was pared by 5 bases and J by 2 bases, with 4 bases between. The CDR3 nucleotides read TGTGCCAGCAGTGTAACCTACGAGCAGTACTTC. As protein: CASSVTYEQYF.